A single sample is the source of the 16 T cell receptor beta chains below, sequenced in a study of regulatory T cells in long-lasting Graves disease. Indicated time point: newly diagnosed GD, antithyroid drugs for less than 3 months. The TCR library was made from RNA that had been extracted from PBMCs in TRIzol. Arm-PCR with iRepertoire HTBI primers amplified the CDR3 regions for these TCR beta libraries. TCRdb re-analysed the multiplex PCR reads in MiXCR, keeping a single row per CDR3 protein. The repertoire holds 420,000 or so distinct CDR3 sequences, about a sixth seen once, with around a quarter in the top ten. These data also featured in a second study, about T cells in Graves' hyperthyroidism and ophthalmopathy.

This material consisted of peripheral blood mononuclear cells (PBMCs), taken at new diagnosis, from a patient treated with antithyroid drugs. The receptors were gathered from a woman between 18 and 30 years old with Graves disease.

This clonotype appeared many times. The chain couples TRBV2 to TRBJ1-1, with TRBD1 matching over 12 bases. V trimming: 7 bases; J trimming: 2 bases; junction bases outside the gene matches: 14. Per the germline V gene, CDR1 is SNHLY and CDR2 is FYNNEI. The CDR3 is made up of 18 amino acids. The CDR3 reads CASTGTGGRWALNTEAFF. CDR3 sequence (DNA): TGTGCCAGCACCGGGACAGGGGGCCGGTGGGCCCTAAACACTGAAGCTTTCTTT.

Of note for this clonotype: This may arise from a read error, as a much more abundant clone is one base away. This CDR3 reads CASSLQSSGGTTVELFF. CDR3 DNA: TGCGCCAGCAGCTTGCAAAGTAGCGGAGGGACCACCGTGGAGCTGTTTTTT. The chain joins TRBV5-1 to TRBJ2-2, with D maybe TRBD2 (6 bases). The CDR3 runs 17 residues. Germline CDR1 reads SGHRS; CDR2 reads YFSETQ. Together with reference TRBV5-1 and TRBJ2-2, the CDR3 gives the full variable domain: KAGVTQTPRYLIKTRGQQVTLSCSPISGHRSVSWYQQTPGQGLQFLFEYFSETQRNKGNFPGRFSGRQFSNSRSEMNVSTLELGDSALYLCASSLQSSGGTTVELFFGEGSRLTVL.

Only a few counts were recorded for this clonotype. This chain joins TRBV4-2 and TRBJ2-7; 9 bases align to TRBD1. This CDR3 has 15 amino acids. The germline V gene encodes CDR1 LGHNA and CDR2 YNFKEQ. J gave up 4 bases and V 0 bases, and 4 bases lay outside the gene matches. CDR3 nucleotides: TGTGCCAGCAGCCAAGAGGGGACAGGGCCATACGAGCAGTACTTC. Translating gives CASSQEGTGPYEQYF.

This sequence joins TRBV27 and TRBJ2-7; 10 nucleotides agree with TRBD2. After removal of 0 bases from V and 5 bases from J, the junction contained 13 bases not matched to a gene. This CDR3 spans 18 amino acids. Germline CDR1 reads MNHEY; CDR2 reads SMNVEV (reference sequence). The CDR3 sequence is CASSLSIPTSGNVDEQYF. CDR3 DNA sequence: TGTGCCAGCAGTTTATCGATACCTACTAGCGGGAATGTAGACGAGCAGTACTTC.

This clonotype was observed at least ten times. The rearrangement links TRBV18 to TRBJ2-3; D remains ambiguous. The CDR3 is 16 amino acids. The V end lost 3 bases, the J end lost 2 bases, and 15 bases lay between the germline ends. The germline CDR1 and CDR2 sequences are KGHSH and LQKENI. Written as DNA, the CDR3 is TGTGCCAGCTCACCCGCGGACCGACCTAACACAGATACGCAGTATTTT. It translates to CASSPADRPNTDTQYF.

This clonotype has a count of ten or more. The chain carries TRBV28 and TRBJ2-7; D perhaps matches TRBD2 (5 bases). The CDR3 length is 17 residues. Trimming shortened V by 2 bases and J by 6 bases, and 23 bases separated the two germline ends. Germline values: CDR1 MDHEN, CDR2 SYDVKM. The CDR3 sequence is CASSLDGEGFIACEQYF. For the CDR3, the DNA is TGTGCCAGCAGTTTAGATGGCGAGGGATTTATTGCTTGCGAGCAGTACTTC. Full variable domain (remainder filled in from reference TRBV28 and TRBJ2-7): DVKVTQSSRYLVKRTGEKVFLECVQDMDHENMFWYRQDPGLGLRLIYFSYDVKMKEKGDIPEGYSVSREKKERFSLILESASTNQTSMYLCASSLDGEGFIACEQYFGPGTRLTVT.

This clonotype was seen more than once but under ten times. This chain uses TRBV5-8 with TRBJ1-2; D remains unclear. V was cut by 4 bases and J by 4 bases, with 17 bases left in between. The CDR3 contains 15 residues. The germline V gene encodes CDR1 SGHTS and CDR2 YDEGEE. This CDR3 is CASSNSVSQIYGYTF. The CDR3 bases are TGTGCCAGCAGCAACTCTGTTAGTCAGATCTATGGCTACACCTTC.

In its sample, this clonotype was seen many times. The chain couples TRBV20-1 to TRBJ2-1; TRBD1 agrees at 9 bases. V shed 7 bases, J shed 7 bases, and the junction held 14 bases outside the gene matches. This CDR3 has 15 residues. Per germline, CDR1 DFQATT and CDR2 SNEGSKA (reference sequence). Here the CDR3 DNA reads TGCAGTGAAGCCGGAGAACAGGGGGCTGTGAATGAGCAGTTCTTC. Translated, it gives CSEAGEQGAVNEQFF.

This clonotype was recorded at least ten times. The CDR3 here is CASSLGTSRGNEQFF. The CDR3 nucleotides are TGTGCCAGCAGCTTGGGGACTAGCCGAGGCAATGAGCAGTTCTTC. The V and J genes are TRBV7-9 and TRBJ2-1; 9 positions agree with TRBD2. The CDR3 consists of 15 residues. Germline V gene sequence: CDR1 SEHNR, CDR2 FQNEAQ (reference sequence). V trimming: 3 bases; J trimming: 6 bases; junction bases outside the gene matches: 6.

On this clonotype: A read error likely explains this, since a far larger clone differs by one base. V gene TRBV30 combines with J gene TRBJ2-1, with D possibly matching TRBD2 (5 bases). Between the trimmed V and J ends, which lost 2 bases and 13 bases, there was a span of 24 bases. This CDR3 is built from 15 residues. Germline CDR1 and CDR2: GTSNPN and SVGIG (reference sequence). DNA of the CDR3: TGTGCCTGGAGTATTTCGGATCTAGCCAAAAACATTCAGTTCTTC. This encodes CAWSISDLAKNIQFF.

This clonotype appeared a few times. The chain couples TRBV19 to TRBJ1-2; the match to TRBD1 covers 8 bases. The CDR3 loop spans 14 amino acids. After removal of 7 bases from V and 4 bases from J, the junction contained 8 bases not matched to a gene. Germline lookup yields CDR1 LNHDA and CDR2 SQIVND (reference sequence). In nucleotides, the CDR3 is TGTGCCAGTACGGCAGGGGGCTTAAGCTATGGCTACACCTTC. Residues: CASTAGGLSYGYTF.

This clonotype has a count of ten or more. CDR3 protein: CASSEDLRGDNEQYF. CDR3 nucleotide sequence: TGTGCCAGCAGTGAAGATTTGAGGGGAGATAACGAGCAGTACTTC. The gene calls are TRBV6-2 or TRBV6-3 and TRBJ2-7; either TRBD1 or TRBD2 may supply D (5 bases each). Per germline, CDR1 MNHEY and CDR2 SVGEGT. The CDR3 contains 15 residues. With 5 bases removed from V and 5 bases from J, the gap between germline ends came to 19 bases.

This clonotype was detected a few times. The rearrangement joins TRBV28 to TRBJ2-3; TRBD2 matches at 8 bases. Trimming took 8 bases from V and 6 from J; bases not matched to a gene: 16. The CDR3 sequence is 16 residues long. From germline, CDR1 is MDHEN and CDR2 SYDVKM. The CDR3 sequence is CASPKLRGGRLDTQYF. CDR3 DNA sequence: TGTGCCAGCCCTAAACTAAGAGGCGGGAGGTTGGATACGCAGTATTTT.

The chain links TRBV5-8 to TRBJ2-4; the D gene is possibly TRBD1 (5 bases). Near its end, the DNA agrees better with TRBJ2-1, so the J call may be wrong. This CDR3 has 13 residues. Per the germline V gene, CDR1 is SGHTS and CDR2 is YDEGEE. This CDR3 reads CASSLTGYSDQFF. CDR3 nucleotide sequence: TGTGCCAGCAGCTTAACAGGCTACTCCGATCAGTTCTTC.

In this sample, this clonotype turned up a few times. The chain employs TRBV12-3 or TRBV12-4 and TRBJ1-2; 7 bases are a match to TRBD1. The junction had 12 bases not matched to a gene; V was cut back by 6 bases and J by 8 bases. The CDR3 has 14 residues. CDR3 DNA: TGTGCCAGCAGGCTAAGACAGGGCTCCGTGGGCTACACCTTC. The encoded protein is CASRLRQGSVGYTF.

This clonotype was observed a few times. This chain's CDR3 is CASSRDPGTADTEAFF. CDR3 DNA: TGTGCCAGCAGCCGCGACCCGGGGACGGCTGACACTGAAGCTTTCTTT. The rearrangement links TRBV7-2 to TRBJ1-1; D may be TRBD1 (5 bases). The CDR3 has 16 amino acids. Looked up from germline, CDR1 is SGHTA and CDR2 is FQGNSA. V was pared by 5 bases and J by 3 bases, with 19 bases between.